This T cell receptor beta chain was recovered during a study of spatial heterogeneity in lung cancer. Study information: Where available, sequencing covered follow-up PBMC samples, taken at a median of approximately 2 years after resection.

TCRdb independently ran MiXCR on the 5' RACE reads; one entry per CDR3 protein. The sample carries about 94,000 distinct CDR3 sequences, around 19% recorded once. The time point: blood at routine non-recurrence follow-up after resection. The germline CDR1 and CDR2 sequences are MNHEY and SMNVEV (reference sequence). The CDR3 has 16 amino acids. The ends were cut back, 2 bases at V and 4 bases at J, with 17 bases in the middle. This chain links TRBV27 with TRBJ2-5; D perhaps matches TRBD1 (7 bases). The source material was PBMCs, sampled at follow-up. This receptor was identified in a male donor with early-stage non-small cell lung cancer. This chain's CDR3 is CASSLTGDRYRETQYF. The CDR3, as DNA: TGTGCCAGCAGTTTAACGGGGGACAGATATAGAGAGACCCAGTACTTC.